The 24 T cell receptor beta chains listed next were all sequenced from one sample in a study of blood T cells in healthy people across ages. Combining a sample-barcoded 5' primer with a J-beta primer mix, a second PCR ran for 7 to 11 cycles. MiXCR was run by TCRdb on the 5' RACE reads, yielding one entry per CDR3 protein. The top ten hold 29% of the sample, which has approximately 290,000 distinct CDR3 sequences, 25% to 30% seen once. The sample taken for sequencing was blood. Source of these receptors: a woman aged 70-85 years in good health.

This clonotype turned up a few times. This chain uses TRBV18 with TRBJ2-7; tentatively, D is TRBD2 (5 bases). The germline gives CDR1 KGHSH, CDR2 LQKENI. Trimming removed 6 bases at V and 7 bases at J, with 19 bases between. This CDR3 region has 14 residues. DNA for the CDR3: TGTGCCAGCTCCCCAGAGAGGGCCTATAGGGAGCAGTACTTC. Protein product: CASSPERAYREQYF.

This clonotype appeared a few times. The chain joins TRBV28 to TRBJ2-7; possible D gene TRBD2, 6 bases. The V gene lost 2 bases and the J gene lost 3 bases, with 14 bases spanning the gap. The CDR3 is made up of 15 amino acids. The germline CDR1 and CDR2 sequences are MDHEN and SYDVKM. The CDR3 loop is CASSLGGSSIYEQYF. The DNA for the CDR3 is TGTGCCAGCAGTTTAGGGGGGAGTAGTATCTACGAGCAGTACTTC.

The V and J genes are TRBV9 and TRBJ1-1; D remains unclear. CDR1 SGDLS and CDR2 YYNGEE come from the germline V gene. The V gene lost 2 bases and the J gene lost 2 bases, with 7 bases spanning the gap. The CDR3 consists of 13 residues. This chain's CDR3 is CASSVQTNTEAFF. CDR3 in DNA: TGTGCCAGCAGCGTCCAGACAAACACTGAAGCTTTCTTT.

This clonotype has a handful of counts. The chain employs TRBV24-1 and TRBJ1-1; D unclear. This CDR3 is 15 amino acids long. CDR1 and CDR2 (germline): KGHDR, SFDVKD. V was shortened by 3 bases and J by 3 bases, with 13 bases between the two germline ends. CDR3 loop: CATSDPRVGDTEAFF. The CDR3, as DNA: TGTGCCACCAGTGATCCCCGGGTCGGGGACACTGAAGCTTTCTTT.

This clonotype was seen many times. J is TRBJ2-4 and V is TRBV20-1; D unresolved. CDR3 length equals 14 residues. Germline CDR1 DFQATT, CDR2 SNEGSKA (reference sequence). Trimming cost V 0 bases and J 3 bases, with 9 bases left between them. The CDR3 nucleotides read TGCAGTGCTAGAGACCAGAGAAACAAAAACATTCAGTACTTC. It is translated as CSARDQRNKNIQYF.

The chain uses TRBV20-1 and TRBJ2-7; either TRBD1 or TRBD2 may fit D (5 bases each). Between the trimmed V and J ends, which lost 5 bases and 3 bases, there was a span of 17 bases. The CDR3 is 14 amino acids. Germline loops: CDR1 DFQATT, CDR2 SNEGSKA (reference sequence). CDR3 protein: CSARDLSTYYEQYF. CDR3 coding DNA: TGCAGTGCTCGGGACCTATCAACATACTACGAGCAGTACTTC.

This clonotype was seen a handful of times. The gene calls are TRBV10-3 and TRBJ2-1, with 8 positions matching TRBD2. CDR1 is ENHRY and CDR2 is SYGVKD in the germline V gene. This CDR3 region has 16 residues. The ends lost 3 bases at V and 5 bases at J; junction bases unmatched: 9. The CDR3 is CAISEYLAGKNNEQFF. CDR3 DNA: TGTGCCATCAGTGAATATTTAGCGGGAAAAAACAATGAGCAGTTCTTC.

The CDR3 region is CASSPPSSRETQYF. CDR3 DNA: TGTGCCAGCAGCCCACCTAGCTCTCGTGAGACCCAGTACTTC. This chain connects TRBV3-1 to TRBJ2-5, with D tentatively TRBD2 (5 bases). CDR1 and CDR2 from the germline V gene are LGHDT and YNNKEL (reference sequence). The V end lost 4 bases, the J end lost 5 bases, and 14 bases lay between the germline ends. CDR3 length: 14 residues.

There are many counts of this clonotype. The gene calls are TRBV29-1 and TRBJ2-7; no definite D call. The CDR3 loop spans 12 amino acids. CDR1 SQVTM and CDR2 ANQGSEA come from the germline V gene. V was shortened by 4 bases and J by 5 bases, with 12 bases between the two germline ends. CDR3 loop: CSVVAVHNEQYF. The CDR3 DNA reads TGCAGCGTTGTGGCAGTCCACAACGAGCAGTACTTC.

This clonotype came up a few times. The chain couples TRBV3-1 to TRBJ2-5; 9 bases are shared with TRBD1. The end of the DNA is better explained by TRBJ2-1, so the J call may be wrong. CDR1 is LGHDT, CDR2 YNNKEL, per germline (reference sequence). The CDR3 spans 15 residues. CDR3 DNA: TGTGCCAGCAGCCACGACAGGGGGTGGCACAATGAGCAGTTCTTC. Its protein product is CASSHDRGWHNEQFF.

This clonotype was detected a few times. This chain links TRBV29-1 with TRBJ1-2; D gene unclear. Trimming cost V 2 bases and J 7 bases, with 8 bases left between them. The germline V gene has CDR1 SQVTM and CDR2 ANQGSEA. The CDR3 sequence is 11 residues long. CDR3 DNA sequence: TGCAGCGTTGAATCCCAGAGTGGCTACACCTTC. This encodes CSVESQSGYTF.

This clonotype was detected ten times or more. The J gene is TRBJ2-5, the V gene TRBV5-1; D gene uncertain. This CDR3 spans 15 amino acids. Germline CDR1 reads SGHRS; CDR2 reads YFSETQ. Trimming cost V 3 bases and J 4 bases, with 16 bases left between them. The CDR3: CASSSDPTVAETQYF. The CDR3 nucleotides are TGCGCCAGCAGCTCGGACCCTACGGTGGCAGAGACCCAGTACTTC.

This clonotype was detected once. The CDR3 here is CASSLQGFGTDTQYF. DNA of the CDR3: TGCGCCAGCAGCTTACAGGGGTTCGGCACAGATACGCAGTATTTT. V usage is TRBV5-1 and J usage is TRBJ2-3, with 7 bases matching TRBD1. V dropped 2 bases and J dropped 1; count of bases not matched to a gene: 4. CDR3 length equals 15 residues. Germline V CDR1 and CDR2: SGHRS, YFSETQ.

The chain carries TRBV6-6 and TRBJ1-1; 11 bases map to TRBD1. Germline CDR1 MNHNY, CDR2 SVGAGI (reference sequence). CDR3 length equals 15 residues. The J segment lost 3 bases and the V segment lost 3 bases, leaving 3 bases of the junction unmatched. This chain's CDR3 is CASSYMGQGDTEAFF. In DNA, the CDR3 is TGTGCCAGCAGTTATATGGGACAGGGGGACACTGAAGCTTTCTTT.

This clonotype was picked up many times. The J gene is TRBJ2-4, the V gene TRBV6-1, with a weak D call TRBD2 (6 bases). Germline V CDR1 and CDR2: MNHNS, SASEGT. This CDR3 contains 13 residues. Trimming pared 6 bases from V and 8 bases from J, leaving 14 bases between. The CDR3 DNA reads TGTGCCAGCAGCCCCAGAGGAGGGGACATTCAGTACTTC. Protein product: CASSPRGGDIQYF.

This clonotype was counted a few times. The CDR3 region is CASSEGQMQETQYF. The CDR3 coding sequence is TGCGCCAGCAGCGAGGGACAGATGCAAGAGACCCAGTACTTC. V and J are TRBV5-1 and TRBJ2-5; 7 nucleotides line up with TRBD1. Germline lookup yields CDR1 SGHRS and CDR2 YFSETQ. There are 14 residues in the CDR3. V shed 4 bases, J shed 2 bases, and the junction held 5 bases outside the gene matches.

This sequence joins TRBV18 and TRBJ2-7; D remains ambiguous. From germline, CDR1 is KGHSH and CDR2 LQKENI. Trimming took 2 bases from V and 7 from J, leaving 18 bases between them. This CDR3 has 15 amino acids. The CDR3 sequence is CASSPWEQSVWEQYF. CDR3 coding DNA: TGTGCCAGCTCACCATGGGAACAATCGGTGTGGGAGCAGTACTTC.

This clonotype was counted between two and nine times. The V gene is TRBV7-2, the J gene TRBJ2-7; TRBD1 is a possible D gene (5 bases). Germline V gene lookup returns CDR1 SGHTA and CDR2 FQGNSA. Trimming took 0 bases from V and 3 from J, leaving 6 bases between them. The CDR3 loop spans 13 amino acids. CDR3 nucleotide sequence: TGTGCCAGCAGCTTAGCAGACAGCTACGAGCAGTACTTC. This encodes CASSLADSYEQYF.

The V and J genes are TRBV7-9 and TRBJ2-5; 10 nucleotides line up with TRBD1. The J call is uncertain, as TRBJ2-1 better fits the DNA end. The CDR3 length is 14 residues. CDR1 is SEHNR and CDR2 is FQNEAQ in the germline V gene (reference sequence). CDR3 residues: CASSPRQGANEQFF. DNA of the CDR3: TGTGCCAGCAGCCCACGACAGGGGGCAAATGAGCAGTTCTTC.

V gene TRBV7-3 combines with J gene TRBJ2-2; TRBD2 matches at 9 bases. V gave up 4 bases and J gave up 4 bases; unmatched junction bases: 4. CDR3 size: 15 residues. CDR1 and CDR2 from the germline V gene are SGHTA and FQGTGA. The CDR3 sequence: CASSSASGITGELFF. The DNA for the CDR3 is TGTGCCAGCAGCTCCGCTAGCGGGATCACCGGGGAGCTGTTTTTT.

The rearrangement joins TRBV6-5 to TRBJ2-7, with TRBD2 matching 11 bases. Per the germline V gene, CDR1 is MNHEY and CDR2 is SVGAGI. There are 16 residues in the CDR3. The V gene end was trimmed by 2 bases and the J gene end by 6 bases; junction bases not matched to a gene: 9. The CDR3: CASSYRSSGRYSEQYF. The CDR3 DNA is TGTGCCAGCAGTTACCGTTCTAGCGGGAGGTATAGCGAGCAGTACTTC.

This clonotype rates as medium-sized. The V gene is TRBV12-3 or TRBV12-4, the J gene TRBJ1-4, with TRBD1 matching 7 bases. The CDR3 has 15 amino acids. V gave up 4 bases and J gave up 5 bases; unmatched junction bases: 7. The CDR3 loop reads CASSYDREPNEKLFF. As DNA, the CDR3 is TGTGCCAGCAGTTACGACAGGGAGCCAAATGAAAAACTGTTTTTT.

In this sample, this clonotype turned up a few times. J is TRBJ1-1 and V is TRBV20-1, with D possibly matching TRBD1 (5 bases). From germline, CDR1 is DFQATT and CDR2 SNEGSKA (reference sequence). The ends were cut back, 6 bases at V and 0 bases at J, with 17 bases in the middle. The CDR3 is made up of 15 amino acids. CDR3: CSALYLRQLNTEAFF. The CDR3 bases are TGCAGTGCCCTTTATCTCCGACAGTTGAACACTGAAGCTTTCTTT.

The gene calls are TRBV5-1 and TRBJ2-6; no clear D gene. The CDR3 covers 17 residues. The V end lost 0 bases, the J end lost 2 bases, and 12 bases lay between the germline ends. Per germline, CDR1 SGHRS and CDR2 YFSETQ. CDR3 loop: CASSLAGRLTGANVLTF. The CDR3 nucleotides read TGCGCCAGCAGCTTGGCTGGCAGGTTAACTGGGGCCAACGTCCTGACTTTC. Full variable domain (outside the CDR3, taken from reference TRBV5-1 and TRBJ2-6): KAGVTQTPRYLIKTRGQQVTLSCSPISGHRSVSWYQQTPGQGLQFLFEYFSETQRNKGNFPGRFSGRQFSNSRSEMNVSTLELGDSALYLCASSLAGRLTGANVLTFGAGSRLTVL.